The rows below give T cell receptor beta chains drawn from one sample of a study of cytomegalovirus exposure and HLA in healthy donors. Sequenced by immunoSEQ multiplex PCR; TCRdb stores in-frame clones only, minus some. Counted here are 90,000 to 100,000 clones, around 73% occurring once; the ten biggest clones make up 0.95% to 1.5%. The sample consisted of PBMCs. These receptor sequences come from a female donor in good health and CMV-seronegative. CDR3s include the opening cysteine and the closing phenylalanine or tryptophan. The D gene is left open where the match is weak. The size of a clone is reported for some rows only, either as once, few or many, or as a class for expanded clones.

TRBJ2-3,.,TRBV7-9,once,TGTGCCAGCAGCTTAGCTAGCAGATACACAGATACGCAGTATTTT,CASSLASRYTDTQYF
TRBJ1-4,TRBD1,TRBV6-1,medium-sized,TGTGCCAGCAGTGAAGCGAAGGGGACAGGGGATGAAAAACTGTTTTTT,CASSEAKGTGDEKLFF
TRBJ1-1,TRBD1,TRBV5-1,.,TGCGCCAGCAGCCTCGGACAGGAGGGGCTTGAAGCTTTCTTT,CASSLGQEGLEAFF
TRBJ2-1,TRBD2,TRBV28,.,TGTGCCAGCAGTATTAGCGGGGGGGCGTATGAGCAGTTCTTC,CASSISGGAYEQFF
TRBJ2-7,.,TRBV5-1,.,TGCGCCAGCAGCTTGGCCTCGGCGGGCAGCTCCTACGAGCAGTACTTC,CASSLASAGSSYEQYF
TRBJ2-1,.,TRBV7-8,few,TGTGCCAGCAGCTTAAGCGACAGGAACAATGAGCAGTTCTTC,CASSLSDRNNEQFF
TRBJ1-5,TRBD1,TRBV2,.,TGTGCCAGCAGTGGGCCAGACAGGGCCTATAGCAATCAGCCCCAGCATTTT,CASSGPDRAYSNQPQHF
TRBJ2-1,TRBD2,TRBV30,.,TGTGCCTGGAGTAGGGGACTAGCGGGAGTGCCTGAGCAGTTCTTC,CAWSRGLAGVPEQFF
TRBJ2-3,.,TRBV4-1,.,TGCGCCAGCAGCCAAGAATCAGGGGCAAACACAGATACGCAGTATTTT,CASSQESGANTDTQYF
TRBJ2-1,TRBD2,TRBV2,few,TGTGCCAGCAGGCCAGCGGGAGACAATGAGCAGTTCTTC,CASRPAGDNEQFF
TRBJ2-1,.,TRBV7-9,.,TGTGCCAGCAGCTTAGTACGAGGCATGGGTGAGCAGTTCTTC,CASSLVRGMGEQFF
TRBJ2-1,TRBD1,TRBV5-1,once,TGCGCCAGCAGCTTCCGGGACAGGAACAATGAGCAGTTCTTC,CASSFRDRNNEQFF
TRBJ1-2,.,TRBV11-2,.,TGTGCCAGCAGCTTAGACACTAACTATGGCTACACCTTC,CASSLDTNYGYTF
TRBJ1-5,TRBD1,TRBV5-6,.,TGTGCCAGCAGCTCCGGACAGGGGGCGAGGCCCCAGCATTTT,CASSSGQGARPQHF
TRBJ2-3,.,TRBV6-6,.,TGTGCCAGTCAACGGGACTCTTCTAGCACAGATACGCAGTATTTT,CASQRDSSSTDTQYF
TRBJ1-1,.,TRBV29-1,.,TGCAGCGTCGTAGTCCGAGACAGGGCTTTCTTT,CSVVVRDRAFF
TRBJ1-4,.,TRBV6-1,once,TGTGCCAGCAGGAAACTTGCAACTAATGAAAAACTGTTTTTT,CASRKLATNEKLFF
TRBJ2-7,.,TRBV27,.,TGTGCCAGCAGTTTCGGAATGCGAGGCAGGGAACTCTACGAGCAGTACTTC,CASSFGMRGRELYEQYF
TRBJ2-7,.,TRBV5-1,.,TGCGCCAGCAGCGGGGGACTCGTGGCCCAATACGAGCAGTACTTC,CASSGGLVAQYEQYF
TRBJ1-2,TRBD1,TRBV7-9,.,TGTGCCAGCAGTGGGGCCGGGACAGCCTATGGCTACACCTTC,CASSGAGTAYGYTF
TRBJ2-7,TRBD2,TRBV28,.,TGTGCCAGCAGTTCCAGGACTAGCGGGAACGAGCAGTACTTC,CASSSRTSGNEQYF
TRBJ1-5,.,TRBV15,.,TGTGCCACCAGCAGGGGAACACAGGCCAAGAATAGCAATCAGCCCCAGCATTTT,CATSRGTQAKNSNQPQHF
TRBJ2-7,TRBD2,TRBV30,.,TGTGCCTGGAGGCCTACGGGGATTAGACTAGCGGGAGGTACCTACGAGCAGTACTTC,CAWRPTGIRLAGGTYEQYF
TRBJ2-1,.,TRBV5-1,.,TGCGCCAGCAGCTTAGCAGGGGGGATTGTGGAGCAGTTCTTC,CASSLAGGIVEQFF
TRBJ2-5,TRBD2,TRBV30,.,TGTGCCTGGAGTGTACTAGGTAGCGGGAGGGAGACCCAGTACTTC,CAWSVLGSGRETQYF
TRBJ2-2,.,TRBV11-3,.,TGTGCCAGCAGCTTAGGTCAGTCGACCGGGGAGCTGTTTTTT,CASSLGQSTGELFF
TRBJ2-1,TRBD2,TRBV4-1,few,TGCGCCAGCAGCCAGCTACTAGCGGGAGGGCTAAATGAGCAGTTCTTC,CASSQLLAGGLNEQFF
TRBJ1-4,TRBD1,TRBV9,.,TGTGCCAGCAGCGGAGGACAGGGGTCGGATTATGAAAAACTGTTTTTT,CASSGGQGSDYEKLFF